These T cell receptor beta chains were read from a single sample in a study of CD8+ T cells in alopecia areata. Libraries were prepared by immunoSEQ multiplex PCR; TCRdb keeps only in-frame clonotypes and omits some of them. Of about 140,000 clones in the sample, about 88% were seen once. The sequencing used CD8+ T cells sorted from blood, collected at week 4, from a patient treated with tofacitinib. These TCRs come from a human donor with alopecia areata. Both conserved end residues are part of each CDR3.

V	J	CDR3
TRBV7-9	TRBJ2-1	CASSLGVNPSYNEQFF
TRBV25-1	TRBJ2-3	CASSDWARTDTQYF
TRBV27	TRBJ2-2	CASSPGAGELFF
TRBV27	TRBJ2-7	CANTETGRSYEQYF
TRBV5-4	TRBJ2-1	CASSSFSGSSYNEQFF
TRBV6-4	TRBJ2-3	CASSASGGADTQYF
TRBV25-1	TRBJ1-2	CASSGTTTNYGYTF
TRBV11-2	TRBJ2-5	CASSLIETQYF
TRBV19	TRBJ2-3	CASSIQAGADTQYF
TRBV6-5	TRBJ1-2	CASSYSGANYGYTF
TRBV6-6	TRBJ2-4	CASSRSGTGDRNIQYF
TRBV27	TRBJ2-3	CASILGDTQYF
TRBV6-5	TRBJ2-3	CASSYSEEDTQYF
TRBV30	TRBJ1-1	CAWSVGVEAFF
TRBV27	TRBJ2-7	CASAWDNLYEQYF
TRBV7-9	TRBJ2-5	CASSSSWEIETQYF
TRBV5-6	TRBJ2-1	CASSGGQDYEQFF
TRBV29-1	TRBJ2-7	CSVDGGSTGEQYF
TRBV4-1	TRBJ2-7	CASSQEGAAGGTQEQYF
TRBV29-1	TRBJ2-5	CSVESGRGIEGETRYF
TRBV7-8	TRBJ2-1	CASSQREGVHNEQFF
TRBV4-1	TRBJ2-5	CASSHPDLPRETQYF
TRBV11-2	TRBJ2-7	CASSTPTSGSAYEQYF
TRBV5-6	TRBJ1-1	CASTNTGTEAFF
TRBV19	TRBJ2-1	CASLERGLAGISSYNEQFF
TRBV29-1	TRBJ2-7	CSVENRGPEQYF
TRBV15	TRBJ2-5	CATSSGTGMKYF
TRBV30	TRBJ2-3	CAWSSQGGTDTQYF
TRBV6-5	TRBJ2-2	CASSYSTGGEGELFF
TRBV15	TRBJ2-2	CATSRLVQVNTGELFF
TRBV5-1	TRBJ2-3	CASSLTAASFKDTQYF
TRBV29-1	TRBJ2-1	CSVPPDRALGNEQFF
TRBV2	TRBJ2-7	CASSDQNTSYEQYF
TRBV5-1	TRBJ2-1	CASSLALAINEQFF
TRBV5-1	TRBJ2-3	CASSSGVGDSTDTQYF
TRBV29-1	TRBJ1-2	CSVLQGEGYGYTF